The 17 T cell receptor beta chains given below trace back to one sample, sequenced in a study of cytomegalovirus exposure and HLA in healthy donors. Vbeta (60) and Jbeta (13) primers were used in the PCR. Method: immunoSEQ multiplex PCR; TCRdb's copy keeps in-frame clones and lacks some. The table records 100,000 to 150,000 clones, about 86% of them present only once. The sequenced sample consisted of PBMCs. These receptors were obtained from a man younger than 30 in good health and CMV-seronegative.

In this sample, this clone turned up a few times. The V call is TRBV5-4, the J call TRBJ1-2, with TRBD1 as a possible D gene (5 bases). With 7 bases removed from V and 4 bases from J, the gap between germline ends came to 11 bases. This CDR3 contains 12 residues. From germline, CDR1 is SGHNT and CDR2 YYREEE (reference sequence). In nucleotides, the CDR3 is TGTGCCAGCCGGGGAGGGACCTATGGCTACACCTTC. It codes for CASRGGTYGYTF.

V is TRBV11-2 and J is TRBJ2-1; D call uncertain. Trimming pared 1 base from V and 14 bases from J, leaving 6 bases between. The germline gives CDR1 SGHAT, CDR2 FQNNGV. CDR3 length equals 10 residues. For the CDR3, the DNA is TGTGCCAGCAGCTTAGCACCGGAGTTCTTC. It encodes CASSLAPEFF.

This clone was seen only a few times. The chain links TRBV7-2 to TRBJ2-6; the D is unclear. With 1 base removed from V and 1 base from J, the gap between germline ends came to 14 bases. The CDR3 extends over 18 amino acids. CDR1 and CDR2 (germline): SGHTA, FQGNSA. The CDR3 here is CASSLVTISSSGANVLTF. CDR3 nucleotides: TGTGCCAGCAGCTTAGTTACGATTTCCAGTTCTGGGGCCAACGTCCTGACTTTC.

CDR3 loop: CAYTGTSITGANVLTF. CDR3 DNA: TGTGCTTACACCGGGACTAGTATCACCGGGGCCAACGTCCTGACTTTC. The chain carries TRBV30 and TRBJ2-6, with 8 bases matching TRBD2. Per germline, CDR1 GTSNPN and CDR2 SVGIG (reference sequence). The CDR3 is 16 amino acids.

The rearrangement links TRBV20-1 to TRBJ1-1; D gene ambiguous. The CDR3 runs 11 residues. The germline V gene encodes CDR1 DFQATT and CDR2 SNEGSKA (reference sequence). Trimming pared 5 bases from V and 7 bases from J, leaving 11 bases between. The CDR3 coding sequence is TGCAGTGCTCAAGCGGTGGGTGAAGCTTTCTTT. Protein sequence: CSAQAVGEAFF.

CDR3 sequence: CAWSVGQWTTDTQYF. DNA of the CDR3: TGTGCCTGGAGTGTGGGGCAGTGGACCACAGATACGCAGTATTTT. The rearrangement uses TRBV30 and TRBJ2-3, with a tentative D call TRBD1 (5 bases). Between the trimmed V and J ends, which lost 0 bases and 2 bases, there was a span of 12 bases. CDR1 GTSNPN and CDR2 SVGIG come from the germline V gene (reference sequence). The CDR3 contains 15 residues.

The chain links TRBV6-6 to TRBJ2-7; no firm D call. Looked up from germline, CDR1 is MNHNY and CDR2 is SVGAGI (reference sequence). CDR3 length equals 16 residues. Trimming left V 0 bases short and J 4 bases short, with 16 bases between. The CDR3 sequence: CASSYSSLLGRYEQYF. Written as DNA, the CDR3 is TGTGCCAGCAGTTACTCGAGTCTGCTAGGTCGATACGAGCAGTACTTC.

The rearrangement links TRBV5-1 to TRBJ2-3; D might be TRBD2 (6 bases). Trimming removed 0 bases at V and 3 bases at J, with 8 bases between. The CDR3 is 14 amino acids. The germline V gene encodes CDR1 SGHRS and CDR2 YFSETQ. The CDR3 DNA sequence: TGCGCCAGCAGCTTGGAAGGAGGGACAGATACGCAGTATTTT. Its translation is CASSLEGGTDTQYF.

This rearrangement joins TRBV19 to TRBJ1-4, with 8 bases aligning to TRBD1. CDR3 length equals 14 residues. The V gene's germline CDR1 is LNHDA and CDR2 SQIVND (reference sequence). Trimming removed 8 bases from V and 4 bases from J; junction bases left unmatched: 6. The CDR3 coding sequence is TGTGCCAGTGTCCGGGACAGGCATAATGAAAAACTGTTTTTT. Translation gives CASVRDRHNEKLFF.

This chain links TRBV7-9 with TRBJ2-1; D is undetermined. Germline assignment: CDR1 SEHNR and CDR2 FQNEAQ (reference sequence). CDR3 length: 13 residues. The V end lost 1 base, the J end lost 8 bases, and 9 bases lay between the germline ends. The CDR3 sequence: CASSLVRRDEQFF. CDR3 coding DNA: TGTGCCAGCAGCTTAGTGAGGAGAGATGAGCAGTTCTTC.

The J gene is TRBJ1-2, the V gene TRBV29-1; no clear D gene. Germline CDR1 reads SQVTM; CDR2 reads ANQGSEA. V shed 7 bases and J shed 13 bases, with 10 bases lying between them. This CDR3 has 8 amino acids. The CDR3 nucleotides read TGCAGCGGCGCGGCTGGCACCTTC. Residues: CSGAAGTF.

This clone was seen more than once but under ten times. This sequence joins TRBV4-3 and TRBJ2-3; possible D gene TRBD2, 5 bases. V lost 10 bases and J lost 2, with 16 bases in between. The CDR3 has 14 amino acids. Germline V gene lookup returns CDR1 LGHNA and CDR2 YSLEER. Written as DNA, the CDR3 is TGCGCCACCAAGGGAGCAGCACACACAGATACGCAGTATTTT. Residues: CATKGAAHTDTQYF.

V gene TRBV6-6 combines with J gene TRBJ1-5; 7 positions match TRBD1. The V gene's germline CDR1 is MNHNY and CDR2 SVGAGI (reference sequence). This CDR3 is 15 amino acids long. The junction had 10 bases not matched to a gene; V was cut back by 7 bases and J by 4 bases. The DNA for the CDR3 is TGTGCCAGCACAGAGGGACAGAAATTTAATCAGCCCCAGCATTTT. Protein product: CASTEGQKFNQPQHF.

The chain links TRBV4-2 to TRBJ2-3, with 12 bases fitting TRBD2. Trimming at V came to 3 bases and at J to 1 base, leaving 5 bases not matched to a gene. The CDR3 totals 17 residues. Germline-derived CDR1 and CDR2 are LGHNA and YNFKEQ. CDR3 DNA sequence: TGTGCCAGCAGCCATCGGACTAGCGGGGTGGGCACAGATACGCAGTATTTT. It yields the protein CASSHRTSGVGTDTQYF.

Concerning this clone itself: A junction boundary mismatches the germline segment, possibly from a read error. CDR3: CSSSEGQYTEAFF. In DNA form, the CDR3 reads TGTTCCAGCAGCGAGGGACAGTACACTGAAGCTTTCTTT. The rearrangement joins TRBV7-9 to TRBJ1-1; 7 positions agree with TRBD1. The germline V gene encodes CDR1 SEHNR and CDR2 FQNEAQ (reference sequence). This CDR3 region has 13 residues.

The chain links TRBV7-2 to TRBJ1-5; D remains unclear. The CDR3 loop spans 12 amino acids. Trimming cost V 4 bases and J 4 bases, with 5 bases left between them. Germline V gene sequence: CDR1 SGHTA, CDR2 FQGNSA. The DNA of the CDR3 is TGTGCCAGCAGCTCCCAAAATCAGCCCCAGCATTTT. This translates into CASSSQNQPQHF. The full variable domain, in which reference TRBV7-2 and TRBJ1-5 provide the parts outside the CDR3, is GAGVSQSPSNKVTEKGKDVELRCDPISGHTALYWYRQSLGQGLEFLIYFQGNSAPDKSGLPSDRFSAERTGGSVSTLTIQRTQQEDSAVYLCASSSQNQPQHFGDGTRLSIL.

In this sample, this clone turned up a few times. This chain connects TRBV30 to TRBJ1-2, with 7 bases identical to TRBD1. Germline trimming cut 8 bases from V and 1 base from J; bases unmatched to any gene: 7. The length of the CDR3 is 13 residues. CDR1 GTSNPN and CDR2 SVGIG come from the germline V gene (reference sequence). CDR3 sequence reads: CARRQGLNYGYTF. CDR3 bases: TGTGCCCGCAGACAGGGCCTTAACTATGGCTACACCTTC.